One and the same sample provided the 30 T cell receptor beta chains below, sequenced in a study of cytomegalovirus exposure and HLA in healthy donors. Primers: 60 Vbeta forward and 13 Jbeta reverse. The method was immunoSEQ multiplex PCR; TCRdb's version includes in-frame clones alone and lacks a portion of them. Of 100,000 to 150,000 clones in the sample, over 9.5% were seen once. The material sequenced was PBMCs. Every receptor here comes from a young woman in good health and CMV-seropositive.

This clone turned up a few times. The rearrangement joins TRBV13 to TRBJ1-1; TRBD1 matches 10 bases. The trim removed 5 bases at V and 3 bases at J, leaving 3 bases unmatched. This CDR3 spans 14 amino acids. The germline V gene encodes CDR1 PRHDT and CDR2 FYEKMQ (reference sequence). CDR3: CASSPDRGYTEAFF. The CDR3 DNA sequence: TGTGCCAGCAGCCCGGACAGGGGGTACACTGAAGCTTTCTTT. Together with reference TRBV13 and TRBJ1-1, the CDR3 gives the full variable domain: AAGVIQSPRHLIKEKRETATLKCYPIPRHDTVYWYQQGPGQDPQFLISFYEKMQSDKGSIPDRFSAQQFSDYHSELNMSSLELGDSALYFCASSPDRGYTEAFFGQGTRLTVV.

V is TRBV7-9 and J is TRBJ1-5; maybe TRBD1 (6 bases). V lost 5 bases, J lost 3 bases, and 8 bases lay in between. This CDR3 has 13 residues. CDR1 SEHNR and CDR2 FQNEAQ come from the germline V gene (reference sequence). CDR3 sequence reads: CASSPGHNQPQHF. The CDR3 region has the DNA TGTGCCAGCAGCCCGGGACACAATCAGCCCCAGCATTTT.

This chain links TRBV4-1 with TRBJ2-7; maybe TRBD2 (6 bases). V was trimmed by 4 bases and J by 0 bases, leaving 13 bases between them. Germline V gene sequence: CDR1 MGHRA, CDR2 YSYEKL. This CDR3 is 15 amino acids long. The CDR3 loop reads CASSPHTSSSYEQYF. The CDR3 DNA sequence: TGCGCCAGCAGCCCCCATACTAGCAGCTCCTACGAGCAGTACTTC.

The chain has TRBV5-6 and TRBJ2-1, with 9 bases fitting TRBD2. The CDR3 loop spans 15 amino acids. V lost 0 bases to trimming and J lost 4 bases; unmatched junction nucleotides: 2. The germline V gene has CDR1 SGHDT and CDR2 YYEEEE. CDR3 protein: CASSLGLAAYNEQFF. As DNA, the CDR3 is TGTGCCAGCAGCTTGGGACTAGCGGCATACAATGAGCAGTTCTTC.

The chain joins TRBV5-1 to TRBJ1-3; D gene unclear. Trimming took off 1 base at V and 0 bases at J, with 8 bases between the two ends. The length of the CDR3 is 15 residues. CDR1 is SGHRS and CDR2 is YFSETQ in the germline V gene. Here the CDR3 reads CASSLSGTSGNTIYF. The CDR3 coding sequence is TGCGCCAGCAGCTTGTCAGGAACCTCTGGAAACACCATATATTTT.

This clone occurred a few times. V gene TRBV9 combines with J gene TRBJ1-4, with D tentatively TRBD1 (6 bases). Germline loops: CDR1 SGDLS, CDR2 YYNGEE. V shed 3 bases and J shed 7 bases, with 13 bases lying between them. The CDR3 loop spans 14 amino acids. The CDR3 DNA reads TGTGCCAGCAGCGCTACACTGGGGGCTGAAAAACTGTTTTTT. Amino acid sequence: CASSATLGAEKLFF.

A word on this clone: The same CDR3 arises from other DNA sequences in this sample as well. The chain employs TRBV25-1 and TRBJ1-3; D might be TRBD1 (5 bases). The ends were cut back, 3 bases at V and 1 base at J, with 10 bases in the middle. Germline V CDR1 and CDR2: MGHDK, SYGVNS. CDR3 size: 15 residues. CDR3 protein: CASSDKGLSGNTIYF. The CDR3 DNA follows: TGTGCCAGCAGTGATAAGGGGCTGTCTGGAAACACCATATATTTT. Full variable domain (missing parts from reference TRBV25-1 and TRBJ1-3): EADIYQTPRYLVIGTGKKITLECSQTMGHDKMYWYQQDPGMELHLIHYSYGVNSTEKGDLSSESTVSRIRTEHFPLTLESARPSHTSQYLCASSDKGLSGNTIYFGEGSWLTVV.

The chain joins TRBV11-2 to TRBJ1-2; no clear D. From germline, CDR1 is SGHAT and CDR2 FQNNGV. The ends were cut back, 4 bases at V and 6 bases at J, with 6 bases in the middle. The CDR3 has 11 residues. The CDR3: CASSSFNGYTF. The DNA of the CDR3 is TGTGCCAGCAGCTCTTTTAATGGCTACACCTTC.

The chain uses TRBV28 and TRBJ2-5; D remains ambiguous. The V and J ends lost 6 bases and 0 bases respectively, with 8 bases between them. This CDR3 is built from 13 residues. Germline V gene lookup returns CDR1 MDHEN and CDR2 SYDVKM. The CDR3 here is CASRVSDQETQYF. Written as DNA, the CDR3 is TGTGCCAGCAGGGTTTCGGACCAAGAGACCCAGTACTTC.

This clone was detected only a few times. The chain uses TRBV5-4 and TRBJ2-2; tentatively, D is TRBD2 (5 bases). The CDR3 totals 13 residues. The germline V and J ends were trimmed by 3 bases and 4 bases, with 7 bases remaining between them. From germline, CDR1 is SGHNT and CDR2 YYREEE (reference sequence). The CDR3 protein is CASSSGLTGELFF. The CDR3 nucleotides are TGTGCCAGCAGCTCAGGACTCACCGGGGAGCTGTTTTTT.

This clone was counted a single time. The V gene is TRBV6-5, the J gene TRBJ2-1, with D possibly being TRBD1 (6 bases). The V end was cut by 6 bases, the J end by 8 bases, with 14 bases between. Germline loops: CDR1 MNHEY, CDR2 SVGAGI. The CDR3 spans 13 residues. CDR3 sequence (DNA): TGTGCCAGCAGAAAACAGGGAAGGCATGAGCAGTTCTTC. Translated, it gives CASRKQGRHEQFF.

This clone was detected only a few times. The chain uses TRBV28 and TRBJ1-2, with D unresolved. Trimming shortened V by 6 bases and J by 2 bases, and 13 bases separated the two germline ends. The CDR3 totals 14 residues. Germline assignment: CDR1 MDHEN and CDR2 SYDVKM. The CDR3 loop is CASSPRGENYGYTF. The CDR3 nucleotides read TGTGCCAGCAGCCCCCGGGGAGAAAACTATGGCTACACCTTC.

This clone was seen a few times. The chain joins TRBV13 to TRBJ2-1, with 7 positions matching TRBD1. This CDR3 has 14 amino acids. Looked up from germline, CDR1 is PRHDT and CDR2 is FYEKMQ (reference sequence). The ends lost 4 bases at V and 3 bases at J; junction bases unmatched: 3. Here the CDR3 reads CASSSRDSYNEQFF. CDR3 bases: TGTGCCAGCAGCTCCAGGGACAGCTACAATGAGCAGTTCTTC. The whole variable domain, remainder taken from reference TRBV13 and TRBJ2-1, is AAGVIQSPRHLIKEKRETATLKCYPIPRHDTVYWYQQGPGQDPQFLISFYEKMQSDKGSIPDRFSAQQFSDYHSELNMSSLELGDSALYFCASSSRDSYNEQFFGPGTRLTVL.

The chain uses TRBV5-1 and TRBJ2-5; 12 bases fit TRBD2. Germline V gives CDR1 SGHRS, CDR2 YFSETQ. This CDR3 spans 17 amino acids. With V trimmed by 4 bases and J by 5 bases, 12 bases remained unmatched. The CDR3 sequence is CASSPGLAGSKGETQYF. Written as DNA, the CDR3 is TGCGCCAGCAGCCCGGGACTAGCGGGCTCTAAGGGGGAGACCCAGTACTTC.

In this sample, this clone turned up a few times. The gene calls are TRBV29-1 and TRBJ2-7; a possible D gene is TRBD2 (5 bases). Germline-derived CDR1 and CDR2 are SQVTM and ANQGSEA. This CDR3 is built from 13 residues. Trimming removed 4 bases from V and 3 bases from J, with 13 bases in between. The CDR3 is CSVARTLDYEQYF. DNA for the CDR3: TGCAGCGTTGCTAGGACTTTGGACTACGAGCAGTACTTC.

The rearrangement joins TRBV4-1 to TRBJ2-7, with D possibly being TRBD1 (7 bases). The CDR3 is made up of 15 amino acids. V lost 2 bases and J lost 1, with 12 bases in between. CDR1 and CDR2 (germline): MGHRA, YSYEKL. CDR3 amino acids: CASSQKQGTSYEQYF. CDR3 sequence (DNA): TGCGCCAGCAGCCAAAAACAGGGGACTTCCTACGAGCAGTACTTC.

Only a few counts were recorded for this clone. The chain couples TRBV7-6 to TRBJ1-4, with a weak D call TRBD1 (6 bases). The V end was cut by 5 bases, the J end by 0 bases, with 19 bases between. The length of the CDR3 is 18 residues. Germline V gene lookup returns CDR1 SGHVS and CDR2 FNYEAQ. The chain's CDR3 is CASSIRTVTPATNEKLFF. CDR3 in DNA: TGTGCCAGCAGCATCCGGACAGTTACACCTGCAACTAATGAAAAACTGTTTTTT.

In DNA, the CDR3 is TGCAGCGTTGGTTTCCAACAGGGAAATCAGCCCCAGCATTTT. This codes for CSVGFQQGNQPQHF. The chain recombines TRBV29-1 with TRBJ1-5; tentatively, D is TRBD1 (6 bases). The CDR3 runs to 14 residues. Germline V gives CDR1 SQVTM, CDR2 ANQGSEA. V was pared by 4 bases and J by 4 bases, with 14 bases between. The complete variable domain, with remaining parts taken from reference TRBV29-1 and TRBJ1-5, reads SAVISQKPSRDICQRGTSLTIQCQVDSQVTMMFWYRQQPGQSLTLIATANQGSEATYESGFVIDKFPISRPNLTFSTLTVSNMSPEDSSIYLCSVGFQQGNQPQHFGDGTRLSIL.

The chain recombines TRBV6-6 with TRBJ2-1; D unresolved. The CDR3 loop spans 14 amino acids. Trimming took off 0 bases at V and 7 bases at J, with 10 bases between the two ends. Germline V CDR1 and CDR2: MNHNY, SVGAGI (reference sequence). CDR3 sequence reads: CASSYSRLENEQFF. The CDR3 nucleotides are TGTGCCAGCAGTTACTCTCGACTGGAAAATGAGCAGTTCTTC.

The table lists this clone with a few counts. The chain combines TRBV6-5 with TRBJ2-1, with 7 bases that match TRBD2. The J segment lost 3 bases and the V segment lost 10 bases, leaving 6 bases of the junction unmatched. The CDR3 contains 13 residues. Germline V gene data show CDR1 as MNHEY and CDR2 as SVGAGI. CDR3 DNA sequence: TGTGCCACCAAGCGGGAAAGCTACAATGAGCAGTTCTTC. This sequence encodes CATKRESYNEQFF.

This clone was found a few times. CDR3 sequence: CASSQISQLNTEAFF. CDR3 DNA sequence: TGTGCCAGCAGCCAAATTTCACAGCTGAACACTGAAGCTTTCTTT. This chain joins TRBV16 and TRBJ1-1, with D unresolved. V lost 2 bases to trimming and J lost 0 bases, with 10 bases between them. From germline, CDR1 is KGHSY and CDR2 FQNENV. This CDR3 is 15 amino acids long.

The J gene is TRBJ2-6, the V gene TRBV4-1, with D unresolved. There are 13 residues in the CDR3. V gave up 5 bases and J gave up 1 base, with 3 bases separating them. Looked up from germline, CDR1 is MGHRA and CDR2 is YSYEKL. The CDR3, as DNA: TGCGCCAGCAGCGTATCTGGGGCCAACGTCCTGACTTTC. It yields the protein CASSVSGANVLTF.

This clone was detected a few times. The chain combines TRBV13 with TRBJ2-1, with TRBD2 matching over 7 bases. With 1 base clipped from V and 4 bases from J, the junction kept 7 bases outside the gene matches. CDR1 is PRHDT, CDR2 FYEKMQ, per germline (reference sequence). The CDR3 extends over 16 amino acids. The CDR3 nucleotides are TGTGCCAGCAGCTTAGTACGCGGGAGCCAGTACAATGAGCAGTTCTTC. As protein: CASSLVRGSQYNEQFF.

This clone has a handful of counts. V usage is TRBV7-9 and J usage is TRBJ1-1; weak D call: TRBD1 (5 bases). The germline V and J ends were trimmed by 7 bases and 2 bases, with 14 bases remaining between them. Germline V lookup: CDR1 SEHNR, CDR2 FQNEAQ (reference sequence). CDR3 length: 14 residues. CDR3: CASTLLGVNTEAFF. CDR3 coding DNA: TGTGCCAGCACCCTTCTAGGGGTAAACACTGAAGCTTTCTTT.

The CDR3 coding sequence is TGTGCCAGCCATTTTGGGGCTAGCGGGAGCTATGAGCAGTTCTTC. Protein sequence: CASHFGASGSYEQFF. The chain uses TRBV6-1 and TRBJ2-1; 10 bases agree with TRBD2. The CDR3 contains 15 residues. CDR1 and CDR2 (germline): MNHNS, SASEGT. With V trimmed by 8 bases and J by 8 bases, 12 bases remained unmatched.

This chain connects TRBV11-1 to TRBJ2-7, with 10 bases aligning to TRBD2. V trimming: 2 bases; J trimming: 6 bases; junction bases outside the gene matches: 4. Germline assignment: CDR1 SGHAT and CDR2 FQDESV (reference sequence). This CDR3 has 14 amino acids. CDR3 bases: TGTGCCAGCAGCTTACTAGCGGGAGTATCCGAGCAGTACTTC. Amino acids: CASSLLAGVSEQYF. Using reference TRBV11-1 and TRBJ2-7 for the parts outside the CDR3, the full variable domain is EAEVAQSPRYKITEKSQAVAFWCDPISGHATLYWYRQILGQGPELLVQFQDESVVDDSQLPKDRFSAERLKGVDSTLKIQPAELGDSAMYLCASSLLAGVSEQYFGPGTRLTVT.

This chain uses TRBV29-1 with TRBJ2-3, with TRBD2 matching over 9 bases. The J segment lost 2 bases and the V segment lost 1 base, leaving 19 bases of the junction unmatched. The CDR3 spans 20 residues. Per germline, CDR1 SQVTM and CDR2 ANQGSEA. The CDR3 region is CSVEGPTELAGKGATDTQYF. CDR3 DNA sequence: TGCAGCGTTGAAGGCCCTACGGAGCTAGCGGGAAAGGGGGCCACAGATACGCAGTATTTT.

The CDR3 DNA reads TGCGCCAGCAGCTTGCTAGCGAGTACCTACAATGAGCAGTTCTTC. This gives the protein CASSLLASTYNEQFF. The chain couples TRBV5-1 to TRBJ2-1, with D possibly TRBD2 on 6 matching bases. Germline CDR1 and CDR2: SGHRS and YFSETQ. The CDR3 totals 15 residues. Trimming left V 1 base short and J 2 bases short, with 10 bases between.

This clone was observed a few times. The chain combines TRBV7-9 with TRBJ2-1, with D maybe TRBD2 (5 bases). CDR1 and CDR2 from the germline V gene are SEHNR and FQNEAQ (reference sequence). This CDR3 has 14 amino acids. The V end lost 2 bases, the J end lost 4 bases, and 9 bases lay between the germline ends. The CDR3 spells CASSLSGGYNEQFF. The CDR3 region has the DNA TGTGCCAGCAGCTTAAGCGGCGGTTACAATGAGCAGTTCTTC.

J is TRBJ2-7 and V is TRBV28, with D perhaps TRBD2 (5 bases). The V gene's germline CDR1 is MDHEN and CDR2 SYDVKM. V was pared by 6 bases and J by 1 base, with 10 bases between. The CDR3 loop spans 13 amino acids. CDR3 residues: CASRRGPSYEQYF. CDR3 coding DNA: TGTGCCAGCAGACGGGGTCCTTCCTACGAGCAGTACTTC.